This record concerns one T cell receptor beta chain sequence. This specimen belongs to a study of blood T cell repertoires in COVID-19. Study-wide background: Acute-phase and convalescent COVID-19 samples originated in the United States, Italy and Spain. The cDNA or gDNA used as material had been derived from T cells, B-cell-depleted T cells, or PBMCs.

Authors' methods: Estimated nucleated cell counts came from reference gene primer amplification. Sequencing used immunoSEQ multiplex PCR; TCRdb keeps in-frame clones, though not all of them. Clone size and the V and J calls come from that table; the DNA yielded D and trimming. The data show about 180,000 clones, around 80% seen once. CDR1 and CDR2 (germline): MNHEY, SVGEGT. CDR3 length: 19 amino acids. V lost 4 bases and J lost 8; bases outside the gene matches: 22. The chain recombines TRBV6-2 or TRBV6-3 with TRBJ2-1, with 8 bases matching TRBD2. Specimen: peripheral blood. This TCR was sampled from a woman aged 80 or older with COVID-19, enrolled during active disease. The CDR3, as DNA: TGTGCCAGCAGTTCCGACGCGGCGCGACCGGGACTAGAAATCTATGAGCAGTTCTTC. Translated, it gives CASSSDAARPGLEIYEQFF.